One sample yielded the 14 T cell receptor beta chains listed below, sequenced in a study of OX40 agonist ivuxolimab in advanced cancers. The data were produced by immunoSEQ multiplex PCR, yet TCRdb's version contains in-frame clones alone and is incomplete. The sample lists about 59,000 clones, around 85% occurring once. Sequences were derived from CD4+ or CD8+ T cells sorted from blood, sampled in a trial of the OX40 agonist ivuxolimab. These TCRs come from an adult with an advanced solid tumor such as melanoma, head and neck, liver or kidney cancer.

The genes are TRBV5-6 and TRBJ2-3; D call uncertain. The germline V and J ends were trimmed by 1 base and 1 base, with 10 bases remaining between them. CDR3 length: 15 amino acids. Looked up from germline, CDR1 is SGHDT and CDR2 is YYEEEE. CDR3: CASSLPGLRTDTQYF. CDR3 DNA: TGTGCCAGCAGCTTGCCGGGCCTTCGCACAGATACGCAGTATTTT.

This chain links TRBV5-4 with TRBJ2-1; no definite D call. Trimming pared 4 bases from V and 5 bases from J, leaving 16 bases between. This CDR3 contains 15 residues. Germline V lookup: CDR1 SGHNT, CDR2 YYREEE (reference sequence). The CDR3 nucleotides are TGTGCCAGCAGCCTGGTATATGGGCCTAACAATGAGCAGTTCTTC. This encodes CASSLVYGPNNEQFF.

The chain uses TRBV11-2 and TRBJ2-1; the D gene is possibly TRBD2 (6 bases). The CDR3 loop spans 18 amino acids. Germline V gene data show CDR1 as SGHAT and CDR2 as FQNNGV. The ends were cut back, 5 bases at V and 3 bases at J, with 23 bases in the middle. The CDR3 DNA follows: TGTGCCAGCAGCCACGCAAAACTAGCCGTCCCGAACTACAATGAGCAGTTCTTC. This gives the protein CASSHAKLAVPNYNEQFF. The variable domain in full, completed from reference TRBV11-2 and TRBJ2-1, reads EAGVAQSPRYKIIEKRQSVAFWCNPISGHATLYWYQQILGQGPKLLIQFQNNGVVDDSQLPKDRFSAERLKGVDSTLKIQPAKLEDSAVYLCASSHAKLAVPNYNEQFFGPGTRLTVL.

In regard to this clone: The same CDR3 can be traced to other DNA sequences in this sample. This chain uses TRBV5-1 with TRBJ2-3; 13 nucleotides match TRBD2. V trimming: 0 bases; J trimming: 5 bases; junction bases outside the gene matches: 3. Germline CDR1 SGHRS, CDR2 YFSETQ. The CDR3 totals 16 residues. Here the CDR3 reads CASSLEGLAGRDTQYF. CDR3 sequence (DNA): TGCGCCAGCAGCTTGGAGGGACTAGCGGGAAGAGATACGCAGTATTTT.

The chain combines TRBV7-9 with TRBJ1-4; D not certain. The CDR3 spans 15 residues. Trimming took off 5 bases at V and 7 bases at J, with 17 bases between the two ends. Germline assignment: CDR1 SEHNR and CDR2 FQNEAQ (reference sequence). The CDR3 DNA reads TGTGCCAGCAGCGATCGTACTCGGACCCGTGAAAAACTGTTTTTT. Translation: CASSDRTRTREKLFF.

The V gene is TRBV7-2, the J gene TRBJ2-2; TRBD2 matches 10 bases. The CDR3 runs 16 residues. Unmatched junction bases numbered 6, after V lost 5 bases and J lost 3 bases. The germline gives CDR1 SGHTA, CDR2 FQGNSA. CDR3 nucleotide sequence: TGTGCCAGCAGCCCGCATGGACTAGCGGACACCGGGGAGCTGTTTTTT. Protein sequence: CASSPHGLADTGELFF.

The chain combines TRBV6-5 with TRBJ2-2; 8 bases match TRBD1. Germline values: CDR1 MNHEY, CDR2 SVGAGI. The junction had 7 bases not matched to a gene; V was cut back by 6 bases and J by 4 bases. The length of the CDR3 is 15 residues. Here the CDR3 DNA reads TGTGCCAGCAGCCTCGGACAGGGAAGCACCGGGGAGCTGTTTTTT. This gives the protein CASSLGQGSTGELFF.

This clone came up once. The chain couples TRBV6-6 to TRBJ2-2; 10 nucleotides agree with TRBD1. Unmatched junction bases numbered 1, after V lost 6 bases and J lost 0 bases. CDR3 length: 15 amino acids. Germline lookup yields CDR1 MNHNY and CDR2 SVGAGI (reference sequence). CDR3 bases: TGTGCCAGCAGCGGACAGGGGGCGAACACCGGGGAGCTGTTTTTT. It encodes CASSGQGANTGELFF.

CDR3 nucleotide sequence: TGCGCCAGCAGCTTGATAGCGGGATCCCCCTACGAGCAGTACTTC. Translating gives CASSLIAGSPYEQYF. The chain uses TRBV5-1 and TRBJ2-7; the match to TRBD2 covers 8 bases. This CDR3 spans 15 amino acids. Germline CDR1 SGHRS, CDR2 YFSETQ. The V gene end was trimmed by 1 base and the J gene end by 2 bases; junction bases not matched to a gene: 5. Looking up the rest from reference TRBV5-1 and TRBJ2-7 gives the full variable domain: KAGVTQTPRYLIKTRGQQVTLSCSPISGHRSVSWYQQTPGQGLQFLFEYFSETQRNKGNFPGRFSGRQFSNSRSEMNVSTLELGDSALYLCASSLIAGSPYEQYFGPGTRLTVT.

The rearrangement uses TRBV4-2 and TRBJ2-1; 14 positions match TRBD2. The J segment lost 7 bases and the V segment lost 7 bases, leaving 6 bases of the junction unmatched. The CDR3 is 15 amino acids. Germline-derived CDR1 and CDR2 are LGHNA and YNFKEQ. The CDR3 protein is CASNPGTSGRNEQFF. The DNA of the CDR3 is TGTGCCAGCAACCCCGGGACTAGCGGGAGAAATGAGCAGTTCTTC.

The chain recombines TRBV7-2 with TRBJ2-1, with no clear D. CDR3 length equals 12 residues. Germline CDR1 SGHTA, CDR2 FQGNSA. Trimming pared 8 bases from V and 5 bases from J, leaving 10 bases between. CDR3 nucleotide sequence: TGTGCCAGCCGTAGCAGTAACAATGAGCAGTTCTTC. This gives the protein CASRSSNNEQFF.

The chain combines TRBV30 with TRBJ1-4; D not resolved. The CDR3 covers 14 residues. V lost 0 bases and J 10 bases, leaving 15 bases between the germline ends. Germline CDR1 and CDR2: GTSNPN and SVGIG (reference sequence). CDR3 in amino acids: CAWSVGIDSGKLFF. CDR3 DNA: TGTGCCTGGAGTGTAGGAATTGATTCGGGAAAACTGTTTTTT.

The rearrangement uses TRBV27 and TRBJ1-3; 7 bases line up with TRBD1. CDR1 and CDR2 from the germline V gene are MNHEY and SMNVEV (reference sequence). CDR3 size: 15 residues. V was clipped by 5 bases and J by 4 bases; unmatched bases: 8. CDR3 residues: CASSSRQGGGNTIYF. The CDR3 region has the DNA TGTGCCAGCAGTAGTAGACAGGGAGGCGGAAACACCATATATTTT.

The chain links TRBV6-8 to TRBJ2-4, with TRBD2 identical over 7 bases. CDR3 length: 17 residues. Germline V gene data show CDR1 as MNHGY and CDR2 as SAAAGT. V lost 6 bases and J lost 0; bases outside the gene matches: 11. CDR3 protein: CASRTPPGGVAKNIQYF. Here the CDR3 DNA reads TGTGCCAGCAGAACCCCCCCGGGAGGTGTAGCCAAAAACATTCAGTACTTC.